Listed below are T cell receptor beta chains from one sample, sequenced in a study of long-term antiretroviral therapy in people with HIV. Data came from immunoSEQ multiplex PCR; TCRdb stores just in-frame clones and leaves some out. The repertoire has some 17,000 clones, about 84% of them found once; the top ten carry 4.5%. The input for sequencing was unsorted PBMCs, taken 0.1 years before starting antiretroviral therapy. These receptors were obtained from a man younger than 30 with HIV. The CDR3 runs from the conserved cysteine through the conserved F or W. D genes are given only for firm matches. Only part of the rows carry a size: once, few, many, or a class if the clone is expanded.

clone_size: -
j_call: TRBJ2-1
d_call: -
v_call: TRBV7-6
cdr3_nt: TGTGCCAGCAGCTTAGAAGGGACTTTGGGGAATGAGCAGTTCTTC
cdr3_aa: CASSLEGTLGNEQFF

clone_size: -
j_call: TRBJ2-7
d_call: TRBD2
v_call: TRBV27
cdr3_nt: TGTGCCAGCAGTTTGACGGTCGCTAGCGGAGCCTACGAGCAGTACTTC
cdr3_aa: CASSLTVASGAYEQYF

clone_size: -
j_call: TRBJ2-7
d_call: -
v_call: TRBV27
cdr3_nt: TGTGCCAGCAGTTTAGGGGCAGGGGTCGAGCAGTACTTC
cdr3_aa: CASSLGAGVEQYF

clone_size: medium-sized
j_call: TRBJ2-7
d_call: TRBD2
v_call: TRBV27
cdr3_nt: TGTGCCAGCAGTTTCTACCTGCGGGGGAAAGAGCAGTACTTC
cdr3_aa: CASSFYLRGKEQYF

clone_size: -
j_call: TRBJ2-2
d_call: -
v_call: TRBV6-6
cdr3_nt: TGTGCCAGCAGTTACTCTGAGGAGCTCACCACCGGGGAGCTGTTTTTT
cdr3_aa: CASSYSEELTTGELFF

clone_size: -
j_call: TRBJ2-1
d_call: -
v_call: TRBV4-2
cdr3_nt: TGTGCCAGCAGCCAAGATCGTGGGGCTCACAATGAGCAGTTCTTC
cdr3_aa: CASSQDRGAHNEQFF

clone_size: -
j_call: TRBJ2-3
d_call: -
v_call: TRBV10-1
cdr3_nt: TGCGCCAGCAGCCCTGATACGGGGGCTAGCACAGATACGCAGTATTTT
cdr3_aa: CASSPDTGASTDTQYF

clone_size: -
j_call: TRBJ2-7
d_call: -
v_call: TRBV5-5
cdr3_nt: TGTGCCAGCAGTCTGACCATGCTTGGGGGGAGAACGGGAGAGCAGTACTTC
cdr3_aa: CASSLTMLGGRTGEQYF

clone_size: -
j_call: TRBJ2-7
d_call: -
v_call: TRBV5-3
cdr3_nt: TGTGCCAGAAGCTTAGGGGCTAGCGCTAATTGCGAGCAGTACTTC
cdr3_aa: CARSLGASANCEQYF

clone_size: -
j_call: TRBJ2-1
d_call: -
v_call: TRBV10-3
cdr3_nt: TGTGCCACGAGCAACACTGATAATGAGCAGTTCTTC
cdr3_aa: CATSNTDNEQFF

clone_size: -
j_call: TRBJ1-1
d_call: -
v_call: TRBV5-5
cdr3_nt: TGTGCCAGCAGCTTATCGGGGGATACTGAAGCTTTCTTT
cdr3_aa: CASSLSGDTEAFF

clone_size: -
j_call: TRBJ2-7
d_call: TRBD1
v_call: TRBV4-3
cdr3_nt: TGCGCCAGCAGCCAAGATCTGGGACAGGGTGTCTACGAGCAGTACTTC
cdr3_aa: CASSQDLGQGVYEQYF

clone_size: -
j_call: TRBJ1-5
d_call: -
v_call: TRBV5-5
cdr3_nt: TGTGCCAGCAGCTTGAAACAGCGCGGCCAGCCCCAGCATTTT
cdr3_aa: CASSLKQRGQPQHF

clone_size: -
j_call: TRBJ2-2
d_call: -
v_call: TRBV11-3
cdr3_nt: TGTGCCAGCAGCTTACTAAACACCGGGGAGCTGTTTTTT
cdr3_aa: CASSLLNTGELFF

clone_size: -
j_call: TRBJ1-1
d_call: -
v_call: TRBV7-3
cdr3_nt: TGTGCCAGCAGCTTATATACGAGCACTGAAGCTTTCTTT
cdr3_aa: CASSLYTSTEAFF

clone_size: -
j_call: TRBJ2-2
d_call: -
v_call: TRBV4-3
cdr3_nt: TGCGCCAGCAGCCTTCTGACTAGACCGAGGGAGCTGTTTTTT
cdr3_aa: CASSLLTRPRELFF

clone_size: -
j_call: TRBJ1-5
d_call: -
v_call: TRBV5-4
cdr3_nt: TGTGCCAGCAGCTTGAAACAGCGCGGCCAGCCCCAGCATTTT
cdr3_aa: CASSLKQRGQPQHF

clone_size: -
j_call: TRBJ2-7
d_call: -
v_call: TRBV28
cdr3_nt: TGTGCCAGCAGCGTTGGGACGGCCTACGAGCAGTACTTC
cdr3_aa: CASSVGTAYEQYF

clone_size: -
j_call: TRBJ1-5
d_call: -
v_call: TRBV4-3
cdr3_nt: TGCGCCAGCAGCCAAGCTGCATATAGCAATCAGCCCCAGCATTTT
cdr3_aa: CASSQAAYSNQPQHF

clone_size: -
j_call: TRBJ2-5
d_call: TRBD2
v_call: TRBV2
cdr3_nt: TGTGCCAGCAGTGGTAGGGTACTAGCGGGTGGAGAGACCCAGTACTTC
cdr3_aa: CASSGRVLAGGETQYF

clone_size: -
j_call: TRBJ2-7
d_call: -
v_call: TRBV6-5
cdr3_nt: TGTGCCAGCAGCAAAGCTGGACTACCGGCTTTGCAGCAGTACTTC
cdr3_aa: CASSKAGLPALQQYF

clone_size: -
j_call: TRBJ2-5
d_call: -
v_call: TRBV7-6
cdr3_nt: TGTGCCAGCAGCTTCTGGGGGGAACAAGAGACCCAGTACTTC
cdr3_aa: CASSFWGEQETQYF

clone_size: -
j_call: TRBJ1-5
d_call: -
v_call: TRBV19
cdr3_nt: TGTGCCAGTAGTATAGATGAGGGTTATCAGCCCCAGCATTTT
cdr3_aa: CASSIDEGYQPQHF

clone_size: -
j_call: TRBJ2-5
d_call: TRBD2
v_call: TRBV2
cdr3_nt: TGTGCCAGCAGGGGTATGGACGGGGGGGTTCAAGAGACCCAGTACTTC
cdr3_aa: CASRGMDGGVQETQYF

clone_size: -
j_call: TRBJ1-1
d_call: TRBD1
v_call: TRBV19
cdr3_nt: TGTGCCAGTAGTCTCTCCGGGACAGGGGTGGGCACTGAAGCTTTCTTT
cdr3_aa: CASSLSGTGVGTEAFF

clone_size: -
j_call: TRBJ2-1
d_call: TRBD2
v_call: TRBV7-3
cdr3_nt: TGTGCCAGCAGTCGTTGGGGTGCTAGCGGGGGGTCCTACAATGAGCAGTTCTTC
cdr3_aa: CASSRWGASGGSYNEQFF

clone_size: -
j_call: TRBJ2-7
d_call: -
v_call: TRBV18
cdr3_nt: TGTGCCAGCTCACCGAGCTCCTACGAGCAGTACTTC
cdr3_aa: CASSPSSYEQYF

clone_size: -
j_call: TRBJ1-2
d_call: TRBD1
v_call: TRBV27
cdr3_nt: TGTGCCAGCAGTCCCGGACAGGGGCCGATGGGCCCATTCTATGGCTACACCTTC
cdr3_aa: CASSPGQGPMGPFYGYTF

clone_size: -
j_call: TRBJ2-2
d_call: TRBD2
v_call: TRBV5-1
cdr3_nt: TGCGCCGGCAGCTGGGGGGGGACTACCGGGGAGCTGTTTTTT
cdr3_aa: CAGSWGGTTGELFF

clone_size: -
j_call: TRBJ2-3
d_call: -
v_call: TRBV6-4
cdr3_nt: TGTGCCAGCAGTGAGGGAGCGGGCCCCACAGATACGCAGTATTTT
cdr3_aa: CASSEGAGPTDTQYF

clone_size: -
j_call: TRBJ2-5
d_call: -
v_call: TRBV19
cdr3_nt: TGTGCCAGTAGTGACCGGTCCTGGGGAGAGACCCAGTACTTC
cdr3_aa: CASSDRSWGETQYF

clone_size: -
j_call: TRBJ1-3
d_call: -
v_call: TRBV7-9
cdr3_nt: TGTGCCAGCAGCTCCCGCGGTCTTGGACTTCGAAACACCATATATTTT
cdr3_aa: CASSSRGLGLRNTIYF

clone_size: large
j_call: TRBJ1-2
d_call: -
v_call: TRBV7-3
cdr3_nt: TGTGCCAGCAGCCCCGGAGGATCAGGCGGCTACACCTTC
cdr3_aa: CASSPGGSGGYTF

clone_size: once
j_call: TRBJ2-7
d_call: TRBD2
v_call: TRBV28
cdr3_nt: TGTGCCAGCAGTTCGGCCGGGGGGGGCCCCTACGAGCAGTACTTC
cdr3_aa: CASSSAGGGPYEQYF

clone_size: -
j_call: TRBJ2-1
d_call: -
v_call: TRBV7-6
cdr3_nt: TGTGCCAGCAGCTTGGCCGAGCCGGACAATGAGCAGTTCTTC
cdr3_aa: CASSLAEPDNEQFF

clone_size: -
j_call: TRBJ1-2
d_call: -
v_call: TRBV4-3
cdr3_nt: TGCGCCAGCAGCCAAGATTCTGGTTTTTGGGGGGCTCCGCGGAGGTGGTTC
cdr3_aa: CASSQDSGFWGAPRRWF

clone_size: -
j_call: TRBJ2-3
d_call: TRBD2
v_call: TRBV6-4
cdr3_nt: TGTGCCAGCAGTGAAAGCGGGGAAACAGATACGCAGTATTTT
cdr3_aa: CASSESGETDTQYF

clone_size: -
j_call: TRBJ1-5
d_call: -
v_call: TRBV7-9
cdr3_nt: TGTGCCAGCAGCTGGACCGGACAGAGCAATCAGCCCCAGCATTTT
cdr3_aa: CASSWTGQSNQPQHF

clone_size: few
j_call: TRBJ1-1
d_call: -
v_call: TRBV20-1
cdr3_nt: TGCAGTGCCGGGGGTTCTGCTTTCTTT
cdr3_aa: CSAGGSAFF

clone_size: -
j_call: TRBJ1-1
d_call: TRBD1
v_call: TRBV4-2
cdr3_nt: TGTGCCAGCAGCCAGGACCCTCCAGACAGGGCGAACACTGAAGCTTTCTTT
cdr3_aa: CASSQDPPDRANTEAFF

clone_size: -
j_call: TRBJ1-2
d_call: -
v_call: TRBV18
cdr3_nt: TGTGCCAGCTCACTAAGCGGGACGGACTATGGCTACACCTTC
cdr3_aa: CASSLSGTDYGYTF

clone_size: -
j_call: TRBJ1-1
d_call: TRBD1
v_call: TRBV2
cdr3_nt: TGTGCCAGCAGTGAATCCGCCAGGGGGGTCACTGAAGCTTTCTTT
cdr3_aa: CASSESARGVTEAFF

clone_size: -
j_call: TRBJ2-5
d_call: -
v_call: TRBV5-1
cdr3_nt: TGCGCCAGCAGCTTAGTGTCCTCTCAAGAGACCCAGTACTTC
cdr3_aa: CASSLVSSQETQYF

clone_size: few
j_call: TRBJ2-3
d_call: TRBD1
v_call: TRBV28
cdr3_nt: TGTGCCAGCAGTTTCAGGGGACAGAGCACAGATACGCAGTATTTT
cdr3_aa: CASSFRGQSTDTQYF

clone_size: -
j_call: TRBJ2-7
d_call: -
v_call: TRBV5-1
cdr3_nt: TGCGCCAGCAGCCCGGGGGAGGGGGCAAAGTTAGAGCAGTACTTC
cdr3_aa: CASSPGEGAKLEQYF

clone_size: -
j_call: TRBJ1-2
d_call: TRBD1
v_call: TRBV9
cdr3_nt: TGTGCCAGCAGGGTGACAGGGGGCTATGGCTACACCTTC
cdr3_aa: CASRVTGGYGYTF

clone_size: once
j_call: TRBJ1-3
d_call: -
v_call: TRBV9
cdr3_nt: TGTGCCAGCAGCGTAGGCAGCTCGGGAAACACCATATATTTT
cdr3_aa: CASSVGSSGNTIYF

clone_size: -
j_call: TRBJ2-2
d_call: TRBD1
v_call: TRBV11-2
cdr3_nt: TGTGCCAGCATCGACCCGGGGACAGGGCAAACCGGGGAGCTGTTTTTT
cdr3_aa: CASIDPGTGQTGELFF

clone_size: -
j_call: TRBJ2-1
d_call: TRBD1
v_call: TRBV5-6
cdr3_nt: TGTGCCAGCAGCTCCCCTAGTTGGCAGGGGGACAATGAGCAGTTCTTC
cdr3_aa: CASSSPSWQGDNEQFF

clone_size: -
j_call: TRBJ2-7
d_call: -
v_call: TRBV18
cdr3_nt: TGTGCCAGCTCACCAGAGGGGCTCTACGAGCAGTACTTC
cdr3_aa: CASSPEGLYEQYF

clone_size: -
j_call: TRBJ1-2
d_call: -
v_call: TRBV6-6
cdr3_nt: TGTGCCAGCAGCCCGGCCCTGACCCATGGCTACACCTTC
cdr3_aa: CASSPALTHGYTF

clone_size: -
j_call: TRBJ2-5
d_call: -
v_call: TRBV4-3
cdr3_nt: TGCGCCAGCAGCCAAGATCAGGCTAGGGGGGAGACCCAGTACTTC
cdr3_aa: CASSQDQARGETQYF

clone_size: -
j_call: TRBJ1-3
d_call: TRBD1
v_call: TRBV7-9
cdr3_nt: TGTGCCAGCAGCTTACCAGGACAGGGCGGCTTTCGGAACACCATATATTTT
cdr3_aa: CASSLPGQGGFRNTIYF